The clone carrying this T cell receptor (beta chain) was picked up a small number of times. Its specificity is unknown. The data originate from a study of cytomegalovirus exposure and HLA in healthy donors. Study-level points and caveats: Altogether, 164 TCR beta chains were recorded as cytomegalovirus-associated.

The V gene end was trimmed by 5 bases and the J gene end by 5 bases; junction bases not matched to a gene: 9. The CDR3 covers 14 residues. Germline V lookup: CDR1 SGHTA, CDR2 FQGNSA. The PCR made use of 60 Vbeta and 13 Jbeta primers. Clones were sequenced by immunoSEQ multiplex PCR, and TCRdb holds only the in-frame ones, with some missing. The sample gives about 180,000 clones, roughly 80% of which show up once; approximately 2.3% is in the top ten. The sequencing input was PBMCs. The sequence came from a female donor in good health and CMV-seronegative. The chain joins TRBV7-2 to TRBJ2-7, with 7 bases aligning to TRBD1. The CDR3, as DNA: TGTGCCAGCAGCCGGACCAGGGGGAACGACGAGCAGTACTTC. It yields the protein CASSRTRGNDEQYF.